The rows below give T cell receptor beta chains drawn from one sample of a study of blood T cell repertoires in COVID-19. The method was immunoSEQ multiplex PCR; TCRdb's version includes in-frame clones alone and lacks a portion of them. The data show fewer than 250,000 clones, about 88% seen once. Sequencing used peripheral blood. The origin of the receptors is a man aged 40-50 years with acute or convalescent COVID-19. The CDR3 runs from the conserved cysteine through the conserved F or W. The order of the fields is clone size, D gene, V gene, J gene, CDR3 protein, CDR3 DNA. D genes are given only for firm matches. Only some rows state a clone size, as once, few, many or a class for expanded clones.

>NA|TRBD1|TRBV6-5|TRBJ1-1
CAGSDRGGMNTEAFF
TGTGCCGGATCGGACAGGGGGGGGATGAACACTGAAGCTTTCTTT
>NA|TRBD2|TRBV5-6|TRBJ2-5
CASSHGLARETQYF
TGTGCCAGCAGCCACGGACTAGCGAGGGAGACCCAGTACTTC
>NA|NA|TRBV4-2|TRBJ2-7
CASSQDLGLISEQYF
TGTGCCAGCAGCCAAGATCTAGGCCTCATAAGCGAGCAGTACTTC
>NA|TRBD1|TRBV6-5|TRBJ2-5
CASSYGGQGQETQYF
TGTGCCAGCAGTTACGGGGGACAGGGTCAAGAGACCCAGTACTTC
>NA|TRBD1|TRBV5-1|TRBJ1-6
CASSEYTGVNSPLHF
TGCGCCAGCAGCGAGTATACAGGGGTCAATTCACCCCTCCACTTT
>NA|NA|TRBV5-4|TRBJ2-2
CASSLPNANTGELFF
TGTGCCAGCAGCTTGCCTAACGCGAACACCGGGGAGCTGTTTTTT
>NA|TRBD2|TRBV28|TRBJ2-1
CASSTPSGSGNEQFF
TGTGCCAGCAGCACCCCTAGCGGTTCTGGTAATGAGCAGTTCTTC
>once|NA|TRBV5-1|TRBJ1-2
CASSLAPDYGYTF
TGCGCCAGCAGCTTGGCCCCCGACTATGGCTACACCTTC
>few|NA|TRBV11-3|TRBJ1-1
CASSLGVSGVAFF
TGTGCCAGCAGCTTAGGGGTGTCAGGTGTAGCTTTCTTT
>NA|NA|TRBV4-1|TRBJ2-7
CASSQDWRQQYF
TGCGCCAGCAGCCAAGACTGGAGGCAGCAGTACTTC
>NA|TRBD1|TRBV9|TRBJ2-2
CASSVVGTGSTGELFF
TGTGCCAGCAGCGTAGTAGGGACAGGGTCCACCGGGGAGCTGTTTTTT
>few|NA|TRBV6-5|TRBJ2-3
CASQGSTDTQYF
TGTGCCAGCCAGGGGTCTACAGATACGCAGTATTTT
>NA|TRBD1|TRBV2|TRBJ1-5
CASRLTGAYSNQPQHF
TGTGCCAGCAGGCTGACAGGGGCTTATAGCAATCAGCCCCAGCATTTT
>NA|NA|TRBV6-5|TRBJ2-1
CAITSDLNEQFF
TGTGCCATTACGAGCGACCTCAATGAGCAGTTCTTC
>NA|TRBD1|TRBV7-9|TRBJ2-5
CASSFRDRGWETQYF
TGTGCCAGCAGCTTCCGGGACAGGGGCTGGGAGACCCAGTACTTC